The clone carrying this T cell receptor (beta chain) was detected ten times or more. The data are from a study of cytomegalovirus exposure and HLA in healthy donors. V lost 1 base, J lost 1 base, and 10 bases lay in between. Germline-derived CDR1 and CDR2 are SNHLY and FYNNEI. The CDR3 covers 15 residues. It was with 60 Vbeta and 13 Jbeta primers that the PCR ran. The table came from immunoSEQ multiplex PCR; TCRdb's copy has only in-frame clones and leaves some out. The data show over 90,000 clones, approximately 72% seen once. The gene calls are TRBV2 and TRBJ1-1, with D possibly being TRBD1 (5 bases). The sequencing sample was made of PBMCs. This receptor was identified in a woman in her seventies in good health and CMV-seropositive. The CDR3 region has the DNA TGTGCCAGCAGTGAAGAGCAGGGTTCGAACACTGAAGCTTTCTTT. Protein: CASSEEQGSNTEAFF.